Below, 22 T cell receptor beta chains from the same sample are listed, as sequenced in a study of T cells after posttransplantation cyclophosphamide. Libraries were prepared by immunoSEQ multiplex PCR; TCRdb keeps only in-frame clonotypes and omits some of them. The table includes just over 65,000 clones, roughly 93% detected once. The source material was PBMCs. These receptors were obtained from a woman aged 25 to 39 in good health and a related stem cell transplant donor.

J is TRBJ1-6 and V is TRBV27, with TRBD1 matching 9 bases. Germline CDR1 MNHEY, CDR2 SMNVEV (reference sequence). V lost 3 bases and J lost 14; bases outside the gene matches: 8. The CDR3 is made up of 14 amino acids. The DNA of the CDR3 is TGTGCCAGCAGTTTCGGGACAGGGAAATTAGCCCTCCACTTT. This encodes CASSFGTGKLALHF.

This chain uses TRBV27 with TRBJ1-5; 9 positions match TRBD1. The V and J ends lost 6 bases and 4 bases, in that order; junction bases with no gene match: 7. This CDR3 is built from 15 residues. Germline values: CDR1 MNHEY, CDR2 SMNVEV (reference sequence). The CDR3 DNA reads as TGTGCCAGCAGCCCTCGGGACAGGGAAAATCAGCCCCAGCATTTT. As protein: CASSPRDRENQPQHF.

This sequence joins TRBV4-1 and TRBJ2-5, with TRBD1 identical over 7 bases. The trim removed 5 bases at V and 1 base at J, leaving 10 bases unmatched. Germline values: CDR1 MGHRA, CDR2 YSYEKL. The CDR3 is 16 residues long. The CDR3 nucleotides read TGCGCCAGCAGCGAGACAGGGTCCCCGATCCAAGAGACCCAGTACTTC. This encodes CASSETGSPIQETQYF.

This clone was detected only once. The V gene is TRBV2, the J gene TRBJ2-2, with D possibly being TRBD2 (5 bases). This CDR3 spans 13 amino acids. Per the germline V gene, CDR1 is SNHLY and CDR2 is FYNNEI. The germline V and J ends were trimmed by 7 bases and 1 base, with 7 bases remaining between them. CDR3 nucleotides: TGTGCCAGCACGAGGGAGAACACCGGGGAGCTGTTTTTT. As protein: CASTRENTGELFF. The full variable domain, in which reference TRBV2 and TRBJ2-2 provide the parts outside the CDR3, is EPEVTQTPSHQVTQMGQEVILRCVPISNHLYFYWYRQILGQKVEFLVSFYNNEISEKSEIFDDQFSVERPDGSNFTLKIRSTKLEDSAMYFCASTRENTGELFFGEGSRLTVL.

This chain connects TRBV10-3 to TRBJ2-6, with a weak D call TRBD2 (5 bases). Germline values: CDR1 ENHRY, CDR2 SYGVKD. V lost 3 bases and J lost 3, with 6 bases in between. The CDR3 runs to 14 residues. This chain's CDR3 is CAISDRGGANVLTF. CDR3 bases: TGTGCCATCAGTGATCGGGGTGGGGCCAACGTCCTGACTTTC.

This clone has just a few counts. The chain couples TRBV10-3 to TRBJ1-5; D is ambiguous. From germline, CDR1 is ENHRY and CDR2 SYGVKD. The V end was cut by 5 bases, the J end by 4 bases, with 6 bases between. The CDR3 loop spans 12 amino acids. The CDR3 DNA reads TGTGCCATCAGTCCGAATAATCAGCCCCAGCATTTT. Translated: CAISPNNQPQHF.

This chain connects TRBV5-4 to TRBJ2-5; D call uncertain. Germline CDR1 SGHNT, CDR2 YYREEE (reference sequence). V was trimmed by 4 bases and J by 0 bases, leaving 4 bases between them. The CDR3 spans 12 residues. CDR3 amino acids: CASSRDQETQYF. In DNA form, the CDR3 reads TGTGCCAGCAGCCGGGACCAAGAGACCCAGTACTTC.

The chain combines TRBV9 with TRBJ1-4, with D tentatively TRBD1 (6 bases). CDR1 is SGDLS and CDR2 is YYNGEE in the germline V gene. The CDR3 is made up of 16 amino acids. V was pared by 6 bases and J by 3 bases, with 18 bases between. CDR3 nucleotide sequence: TGTGCCAGCACTAAATTGGGGGCAGGAGCTAATGAAAAACTGTTTTTT. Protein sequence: CASTKLGAGANEKLFF.

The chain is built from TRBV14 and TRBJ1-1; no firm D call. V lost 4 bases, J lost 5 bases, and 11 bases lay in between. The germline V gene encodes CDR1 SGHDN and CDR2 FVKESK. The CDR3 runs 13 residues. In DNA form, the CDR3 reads TGTGCCAGCAGCCGCAGCTCTTGGACTGAAGCTTTCTTT. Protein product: CASSRSSWTEAFF.

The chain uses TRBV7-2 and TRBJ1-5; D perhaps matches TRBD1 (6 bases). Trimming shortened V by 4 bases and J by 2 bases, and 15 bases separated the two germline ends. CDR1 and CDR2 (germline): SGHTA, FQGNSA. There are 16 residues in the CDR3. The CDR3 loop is CASSSQTGNRNQPQHF. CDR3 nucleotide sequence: TGTGCCAGCAGCTCCCAAACAGGGAATCGCAATCAGCCCCAGCATTTT.

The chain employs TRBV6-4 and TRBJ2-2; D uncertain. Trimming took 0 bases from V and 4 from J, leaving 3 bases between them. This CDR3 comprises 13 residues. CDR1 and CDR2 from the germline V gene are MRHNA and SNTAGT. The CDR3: CASSDSSTGELFF. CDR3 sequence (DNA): TGTGCCAGCAGTGACTCTAGCACCGGGGAGCTGTTTTTT.

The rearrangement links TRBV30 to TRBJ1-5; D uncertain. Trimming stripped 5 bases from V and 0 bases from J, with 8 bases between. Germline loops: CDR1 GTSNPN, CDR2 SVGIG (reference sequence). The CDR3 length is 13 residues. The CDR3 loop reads CAWGDNSNQPQHF. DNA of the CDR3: TGTGCCTGGGGAGACAATAGCAATCAGCCCCAGCATTTT. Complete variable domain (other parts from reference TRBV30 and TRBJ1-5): SQTIHQWPATLVQPVGSPLSLECTVEGTSNPNLYWYRQAAGRGLQLLFYSVGIGQISSEVPQNLSASRPQDRQFILSSKKLLLSDSGFYLCAWGDNSNQPQHFGDGTRLSIL.

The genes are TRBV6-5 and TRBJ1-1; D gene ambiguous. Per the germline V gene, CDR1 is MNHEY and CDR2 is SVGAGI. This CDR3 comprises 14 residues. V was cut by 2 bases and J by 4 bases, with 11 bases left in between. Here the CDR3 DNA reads TGTGCCAGCAGTTACCGAACGGACGGCACTGAAGCTTTCTTT. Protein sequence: CASSYRTDGTEAFF.

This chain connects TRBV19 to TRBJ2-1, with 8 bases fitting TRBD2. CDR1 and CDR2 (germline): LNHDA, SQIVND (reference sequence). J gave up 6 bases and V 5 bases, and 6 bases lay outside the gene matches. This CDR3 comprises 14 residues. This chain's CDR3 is CASSGAGVRNEQFF. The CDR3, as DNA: TGTGCCAGTAGTGGAGCGGGGGTCCGCAATGAGCAGTTCTTC.

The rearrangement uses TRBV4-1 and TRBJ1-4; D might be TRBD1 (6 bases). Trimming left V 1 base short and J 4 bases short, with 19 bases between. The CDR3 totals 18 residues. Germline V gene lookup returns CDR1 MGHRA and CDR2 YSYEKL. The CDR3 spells CASSQVPTGLADNEKLFF. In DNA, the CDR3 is TGCGCCAGCAGCCAAGTACCCACAGGGCTTGCCGATAATGAAAAACTGTTTTTT.

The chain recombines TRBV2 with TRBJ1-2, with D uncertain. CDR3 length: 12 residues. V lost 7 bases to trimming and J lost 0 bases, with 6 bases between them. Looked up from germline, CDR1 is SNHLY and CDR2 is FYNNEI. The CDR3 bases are TGTGCCAGCACCCTATCTAACTATGGCTACACCTTC. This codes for CASTLSNYGYTF.

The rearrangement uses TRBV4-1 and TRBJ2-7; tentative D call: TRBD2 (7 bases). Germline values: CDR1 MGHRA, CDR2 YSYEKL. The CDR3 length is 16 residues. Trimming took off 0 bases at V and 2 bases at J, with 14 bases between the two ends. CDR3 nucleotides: TGCGCCAGCAGCCAAGATCCACAGGGAGGGACCTACGAGCAGTACTTC. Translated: CASSQDPQGGTYEQYF.

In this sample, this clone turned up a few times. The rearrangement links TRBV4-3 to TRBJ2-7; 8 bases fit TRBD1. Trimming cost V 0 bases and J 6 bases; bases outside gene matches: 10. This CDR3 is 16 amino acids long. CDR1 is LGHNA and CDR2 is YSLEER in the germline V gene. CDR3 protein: CASSQDAKDRVSEQYF. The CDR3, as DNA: TGCGCCAGCAGCCAAGATGCGAAGGACAGGGTATCCGAGCAGTACTTC.

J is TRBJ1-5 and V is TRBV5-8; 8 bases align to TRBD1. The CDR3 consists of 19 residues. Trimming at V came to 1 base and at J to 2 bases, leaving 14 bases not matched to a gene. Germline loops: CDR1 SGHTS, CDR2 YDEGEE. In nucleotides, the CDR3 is TGTGCCAGCAGCTTGACAGGGGGATATTGGTCGTTTGGCAATCAGCCCCAGCATTTT. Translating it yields CASSLTGGYWSFGNQPQHF. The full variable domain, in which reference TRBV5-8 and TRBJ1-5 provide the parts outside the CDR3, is EAGVTQSPTHLIKTRGQQATLRCSPISGHTSVYWYQQALGLGLQFLLWYDEGEERNRGNFPPRFSGRQFPNYSSELNVNALELEDSALYLCASSLTGGYWSFGNQPQHFGDGTRLSIL.

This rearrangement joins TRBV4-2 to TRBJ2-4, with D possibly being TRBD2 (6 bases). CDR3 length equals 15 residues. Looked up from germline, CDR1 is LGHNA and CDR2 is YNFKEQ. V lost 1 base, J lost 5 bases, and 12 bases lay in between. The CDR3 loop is CASSQAGGPQNIQYF. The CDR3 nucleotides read TGTGCCAGCAGCCAAGCCGGAGGGCCCCAAAACATTCAGTACTTC.

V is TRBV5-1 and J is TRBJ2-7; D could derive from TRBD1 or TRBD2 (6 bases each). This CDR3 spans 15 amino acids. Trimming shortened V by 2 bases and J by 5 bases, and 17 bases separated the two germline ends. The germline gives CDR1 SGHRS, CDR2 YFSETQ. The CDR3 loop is CASSFGGLGWDEQYF. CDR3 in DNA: TGCGCCAGCAGCTTTGGGGGGCTCGGATGGGACGAGCAGTACTTC. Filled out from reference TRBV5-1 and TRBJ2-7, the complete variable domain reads KAGVTQTPRYLIKTRGQQVTLSCSPISGHRSVSWYQQTPGQGLQFLFEYFSETQRNKGNFPGRFSGRQFSNSRSEMNVSTLELGDSALYLCASSFGGLGWDEQYFGPGTRLTVT.

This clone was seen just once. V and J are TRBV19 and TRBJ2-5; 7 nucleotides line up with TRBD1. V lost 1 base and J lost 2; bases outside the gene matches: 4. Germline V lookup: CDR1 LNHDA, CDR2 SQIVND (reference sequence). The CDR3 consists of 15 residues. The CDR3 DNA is TGTGCCAGTAGTATAGGACAGGGATCACAAGAGACCCAGTACTTC. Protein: CASSIGQGSQETQYF.